This T cell receptor beta chain was recovered during a study of T cells in Graves' hyperthyroidism and ophthalmopathy. For the study at large: Peripheral blood was collected at initial diagnosis, before any treatment.

Ten or more counts support this clonotype. V gave up 1 base and J gave up 0 bases; unmatched junction bases: 2. CDR3 length: 15 residues. The V gene's germline CDR1 is SGHRS and CDR2 YFSETQ. Using RNA transcripts as the source, TCR beta CDR3 regions were amplified. TCR CDR3 underwent first-round RT-PCR with the HTBI primer set. TCRdb re-analysed the multiplex PCR reads in MiXCR, keeping a single row per CDR3 protein. Among 550,000 to 800,000 distinct CDR3 sequences listed, approximately 15% were seen once. The chain combines TRBV5-1 with TRBJ1-1; 8 bases are a match to TRBD1. Sequenced input: blood. This TCR was recovered from a man over 45 with Graves' hyperthyroidism. The DNA of the CDR3 is TGCGCCAGCAGCTTGTGGACAGGGATGAACACTGAAGCTTTCTTT. This translates into CASSLWTGMNTEAFF.